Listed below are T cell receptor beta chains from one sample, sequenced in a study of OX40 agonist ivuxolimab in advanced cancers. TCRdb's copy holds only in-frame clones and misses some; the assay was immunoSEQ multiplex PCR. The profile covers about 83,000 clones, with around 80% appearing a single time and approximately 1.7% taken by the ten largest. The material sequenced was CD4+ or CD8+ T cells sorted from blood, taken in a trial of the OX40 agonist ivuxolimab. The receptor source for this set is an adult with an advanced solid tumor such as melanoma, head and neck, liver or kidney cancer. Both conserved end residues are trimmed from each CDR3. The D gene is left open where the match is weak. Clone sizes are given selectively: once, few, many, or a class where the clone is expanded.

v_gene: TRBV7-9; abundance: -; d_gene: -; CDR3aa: ASSSGDGKSYGYT
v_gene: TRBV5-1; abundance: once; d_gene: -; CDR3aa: ASRVGETQY
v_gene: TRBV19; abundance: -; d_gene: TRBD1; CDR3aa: ASSMRGQGAGEQY
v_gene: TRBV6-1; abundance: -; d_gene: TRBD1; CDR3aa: ASTWTGPTYEQY
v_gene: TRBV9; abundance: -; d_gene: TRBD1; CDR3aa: ASSATPQGVRELF
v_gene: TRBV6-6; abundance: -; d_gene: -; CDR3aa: ASSYSGREGYGYT
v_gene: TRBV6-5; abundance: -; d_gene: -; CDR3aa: ASRNGGFEF
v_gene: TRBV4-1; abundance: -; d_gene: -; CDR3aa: ASSQVSGNYGYT
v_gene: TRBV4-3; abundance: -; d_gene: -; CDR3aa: ASSPGTVNTEAF
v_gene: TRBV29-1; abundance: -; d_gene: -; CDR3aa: SVEDRVRTEAF
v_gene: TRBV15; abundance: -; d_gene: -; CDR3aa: ATSRDKNSAEAF
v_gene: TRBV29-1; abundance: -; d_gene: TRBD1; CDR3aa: SVAGGTGLNQPQH
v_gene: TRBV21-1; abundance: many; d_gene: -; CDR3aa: ASSISKPRAGQMEQPQH
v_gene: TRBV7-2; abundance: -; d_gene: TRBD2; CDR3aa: ASSLNGGANTGELF
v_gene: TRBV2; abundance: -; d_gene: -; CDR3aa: ASSESQVEAF
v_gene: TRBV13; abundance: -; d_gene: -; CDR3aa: ASSSGIGGYQETQY
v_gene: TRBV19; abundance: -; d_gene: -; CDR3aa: ASSRRVHEKLF
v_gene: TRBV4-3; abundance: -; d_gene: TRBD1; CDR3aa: ASSHRTGGENTIY
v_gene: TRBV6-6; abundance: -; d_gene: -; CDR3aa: ASRNGGFEF
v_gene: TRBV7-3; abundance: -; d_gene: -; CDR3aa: ASSPRFLYPTHLPSSYNEQF
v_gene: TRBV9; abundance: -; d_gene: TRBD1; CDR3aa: ASSEGQGLTGYGYT
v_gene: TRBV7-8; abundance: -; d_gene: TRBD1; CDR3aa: ASSSGQGVVSYNEQF
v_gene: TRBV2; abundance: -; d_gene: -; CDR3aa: ASSADYNEKLF
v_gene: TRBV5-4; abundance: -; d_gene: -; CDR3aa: ASSHNRGSNYGYT
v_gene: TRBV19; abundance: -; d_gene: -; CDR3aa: ASRKGGASSYNEQF
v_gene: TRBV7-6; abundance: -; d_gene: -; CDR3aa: ASSPTALNEKLF
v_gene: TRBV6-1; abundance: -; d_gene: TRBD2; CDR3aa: ASSEGLAADTQY
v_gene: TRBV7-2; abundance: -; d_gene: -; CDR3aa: ASSLTGKSAF
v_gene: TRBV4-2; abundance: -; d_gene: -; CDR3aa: ASSPDATRTGQPQH
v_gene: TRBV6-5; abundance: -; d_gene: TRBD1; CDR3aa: ASSYLRTGVETQY
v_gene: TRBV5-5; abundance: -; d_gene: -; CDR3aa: ASSSILKVDILSGNTIY
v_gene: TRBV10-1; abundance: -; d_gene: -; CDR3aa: ASGLNTGELF
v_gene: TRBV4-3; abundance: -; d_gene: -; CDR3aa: ASSQDERQWFGYT
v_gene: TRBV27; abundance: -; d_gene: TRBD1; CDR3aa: ASSRDSVSSGNTIY
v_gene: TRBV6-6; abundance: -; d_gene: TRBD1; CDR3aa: ASTPDRGKGQPQH
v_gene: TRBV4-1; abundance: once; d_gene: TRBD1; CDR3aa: ASSQRQGQYNEQF
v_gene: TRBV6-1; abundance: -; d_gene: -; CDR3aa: ASSEVGVNSPLH
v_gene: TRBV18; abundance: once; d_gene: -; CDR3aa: ASSPPVRDGNTIY
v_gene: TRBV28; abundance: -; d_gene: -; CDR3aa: ASSSPGRGEQY
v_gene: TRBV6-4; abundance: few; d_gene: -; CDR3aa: ASSEEFRGPQH
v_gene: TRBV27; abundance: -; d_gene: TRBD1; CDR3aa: ASSSLTTGTRNYGYT
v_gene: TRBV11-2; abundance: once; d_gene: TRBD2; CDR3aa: ASSRTWGGQETQY
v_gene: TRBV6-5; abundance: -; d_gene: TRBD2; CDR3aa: ASTESGVQY
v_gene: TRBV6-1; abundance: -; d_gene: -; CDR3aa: AGFNGGRSNEKLF
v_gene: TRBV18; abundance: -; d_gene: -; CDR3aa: ASSPLGENGYT